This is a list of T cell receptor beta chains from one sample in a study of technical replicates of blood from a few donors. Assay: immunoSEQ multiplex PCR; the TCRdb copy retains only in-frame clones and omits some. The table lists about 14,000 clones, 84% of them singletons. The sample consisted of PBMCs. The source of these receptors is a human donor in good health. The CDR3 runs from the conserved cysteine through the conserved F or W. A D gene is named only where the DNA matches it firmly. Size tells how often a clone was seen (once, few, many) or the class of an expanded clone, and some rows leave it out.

CATDRGGSDTQYF TGTGCCACTGACAGGGGGGGCTCGGATACGCAGTATTTT - TRBJ2-3 TRBD1 TRBV30
CASSILTGGGGGELFF TGTGCCAGCAGCATCTTGACAGGGGGGGGCGGCGGGGAGCTGTTTTTT - TRBJ2-2 TRBD1 TRBV27
CASSQGLAGANEQFF TGCGCCAGCAGCCAAGGACTAGCGGGAGCGAATGAGCAGTTCTTC - TRBJ2-1 TRBD2 TRBV4-1
CASRKGVPGLGAYEQYF TGTGCCAGCAGAAAAGGTGTCCCGGGACTCGGGGCTTACGAGCAGTACTTC once TRBJ2-7 - TRBV7-3
CASSPGENGYTF TGTGCCAGCAGTCCAGGGGAAAATGGCTACACCTTC - TRBJ1-2 - TRBV5-6
CASSLVGTGQPQHF TGTGCCAGCAGCTTAGTGGGGACTGGTCAGCCCCAGCATTTT - TRBJ1-5 - TRBV7-2
CASSPRLAGDGNEQFF TGTGCCAGCAGCCCCCGACTAGCGGGAGATGGCAATGAGCAGTTCTTC - TRBJ2-1 TRBD2 TRBV7-9
CASSNPSGKTDTQYF TGTGCCAGCAGCAACCCTAGCGGGAAAACAGATACGCAGTATTTT - TRBJ2-3 TRBD2 TRBV5-4
CASSDNYNEQFF TGTGCCAGCAGTGATAACTACAATGAGCAGTTCTTC - TRBJ2-1 - TRBV6-1
CASSLSTVFMNTEAFF TGTGCCAGCAGTTTATCGACAGTATTTATGAACACTGAAGCTTTCTTT - TRBJ1-1 - TRBV27
CASSEIYGELFF TGTGCCAGCAGTGAAATTTACGGGGAGCTGTTTTTT - TRBJ2-2 - TRBV2
CASSFGLAGPDTQYF TGCGCCAGCAGCTTCGGGCTAGCGGGACCAGATACGCAGTATTTT once TRBJ2-3 TRBD2 TRBV5-1
CASSSAGERGEKLFF TGTGCCAGCAGCTCCGCTGGGGAAAGGGGTGAAAAACTGTTTTTT - TRBJ1-4 - TRBV5-6
CASSTRTGRETYGYTF TGTGCCAGTAGTACCCGGACAGGGAGGGAGACCTATGGCTACACCTTC few TRBJ1-2 TRBD1 TRBV19
CAWGTGNGNTIYF TGTGCCTGGGGGACAGGGAACGGAAACACCATATATTTT - TRBJ1-3 TRBD1 TRBV30
CASSQGHQPQHF TGTGCCAGCAGCCAGGGCCATCAGCCCCAGCATTTT - TRBJ1-5 - TRBV6-5
CASSIEYTMRAGANVLTF TGTGCCAGTAGTATTGAGTACACAATGAGGGCTGGGGCCAACGTCCTGACTTTC - TRBJ2-6 - TRBV19
CASSAGGRGQPQHF TGTGCCAGTAGTGCCGGGGGGAGAGGTCAGCCCCAGCATTTT few TRBJ1-5 - TRBV19
CATTGNYGYTF TGTGCCACCACAGGGAACTATGGCTACACCTTC - TRBJ1-2 - TRBV19
CSVEVHPTSGGYNEQFF TGCAGCGTTGAAGTACACCCCACCAGCGGGGGCTACAATGAGCAGTTCTTC once TRBJ2-1 TRBD2 TRBV29-1
CASSFQGNEKLFF TGTGCCAGCAGCTTCCAGGGTAATGAAAAACTGTTTTTT - TRBJ1-4 - TRBV5-4
CASSPAGKGNLAKNIQYF TGTGCCAGCAGCCCGGCGGGGAAGGGTAATCTAGCCAAAAACATTCAGTACTTC - TRBJ2-4 - TRBV5-4
CASNPVAGALYNEQFF TGTGCCAGCAACCCGGTAGCGGGAGCCCTCTACAATGAGCAGTTCTTC - TRBJ2-1 TRBD2 TRBV27
CASRGGGNNFYEQYF TGTGCCAGCAGGGGGGGTGGGAACAACTTCTACGAGCAGTACTTC once TRBJ2-7 - TRBV6-5
CASSLRRTPGLAGEQYF TGTGCCAGCAGTTTGCGGCGAACCCCGGGACTAGCGGGCGAGCAGTACTTC - TRBJ2-7 TRBD2 TRBV28
CASSIGSGSTTDTQYF TGTGCCAGTAGTATAGGATCAGGATCAACCACAGATACGCAGTATTTT - TRBJ2-3 - TRBV19
CASSQEDRQGMGNQPQHF TGTGCCAGCTCACAGGAGGATCGACAGGGGATGGGCAATCAGCCCCAGCATTTT - TRBJ1-5 TRBD1 TRBV18
CASSLVPGSSTGEQFF TGCGCCAGCAGCTTGGTCCCAGGGAGCTCTACAGGGGAGCAGTTCTTC - TRBJ2-1 - TRBV5-1
CASSSRHREGSYEQYF TGCGCCAGCAGCTCCAGGCACCGGGAAGGCTCCTACGAGCAGTACTTC - TRBJ2-7 - TRBV4-1
CAISEGQAGYGYTF TGTGCCATCAGTGAGGGACAGGCGGGGTATGGCTACACCTTC - TRBJ1-2 TRBD1 TRBV10-3
CASSKQGAQNIQYF TGTGCCAGCTCCAAACAGGGGGCACAAAACATTCAGTACTTC - TRBJ2-4 TRBD1 TRBV6-1
CASSIAGAADTQYF TGTGCCAGCAGCATAGCGGGAGCGGCAGATACGCAGTATTTT - TRBJ2-3 TRBD2 TRBV11-2
CASSIGGRGWTGQSNGYTF TGTGCCAGTAGTATCGGCGGACGGGGTTGGACAGGGCAGAGTAATGGCTACACCTTC - TRBJ1-2 TRBD1 TRBV19
CASSLFGGRAWNEQFF TGTGCCAGCAGCTTATTCGGCGGGAGGGCCTGGAATGAGCAGTTCTTC - TRBJ2-1 TRBD2 TRBV11-2
CASRQGSYNEQFF TGTGCCAGCAGACAGGGATCCTACAATGAGCAGTTCTTC - TRBJ2-1 - TRBV2
CASRPDGHSNQPQHF TGTGCCAGCAGGCCCGACGGACATAGCAATCAGCCCCAGCATTTT - TRBJ1-5 - TRBV28
CASSSWTGRTNYGYTF TGTGCCAGCAGCTCATGGACAGGGAGGACTAACTATGGCTACACCTTC - TRBJ1-2 TRBD1 TRBV5-8
CASNLWSDTGELFF TGTGCCAGCAACCTTTGGAGCGACACCGGGGAGCTGTTTTTT - TRBJ2-2 - TRBV11-2
CASSDIGVNTGELFF TGCGCCAGCAGTGACATCGGGGTGAACACCGGGGAGCTGTTTTTT - TRBJ2-2 - TRBV10-1
CASSYGGRWNTGELFF TGTGCCAGCAGCTATGGCGGGAGATGGAACACCGGGGAGCTGTTTTTT once TRBJ2-2 TRBD2 TRBV5-8
CASSLLKGTSGSGEQFF TGTGCCAGCAGTTTATTAAAGGGGACTAGCGGGAGTGGTGAGCAGTTCTTC - TRBJ2-1 TRBD2 TRBV27
CASSLRRPSYEQYF TGTGCCAGCAGCTTAAGGAGGCCCTCCTACGAGCAGTACTTC few TRBJ2-7 - TRBV13
CASSLGASGTTDTQYF TGCGCCAGCAGCTTGGGAGCTAGCGGGACCACAGATACGCAGTATTTT - TRBJ2-3 TRBD2 TRBV5-1
CASSLWGGGDEQYF TGTGCCAGCAGTTTATGGGGGGGAGGTGACGAGCAGTACTTC - TRBJ2-7 - TRBV28
CASTLGGGYTEAFF TGCGCCAGCACCCTTGGAGGGGGCTATACTGAAGCTTTCTTT - TRBJ1-1 TRBD1 TRBV5-1